This T cell receptor beta chain came from a study of cytomegalovirus exposure and HLA in healthy donors (dated by TCRdb to 2016 to 2017). With respect to the entire study: An earlier analysis of approximately 640 of the donors reported 250 to 350 Gb of sequence data and around 120 million unique TCR beta sequences from approximately 180 million T cells. To decide whether each TCR beta V gene segment behaved as functional or pseudogenic, an earlier analysis of fewer than 750 of the donors relied on high-throughput TCR beta sequencing. A later analysis re-analyzed previously published TCR beta repertoires from approximately 670 donors and added high-resolution HLA genotyping to study TCR occurrence patterns. On average, roughly 200,000 unique TCR beta nucleotide sequences were sequenced per donor among roughly 430 genotyped donors of the cohort, with roughly 20% of those sequences being non-productive. Typing coverage varied by locus: roughly 620-640 donors for A, B, C, DRB1 and DQB1; around 560 for DQA1; more than 600 for DPA1; fewer than 480 for DPB1. The study combined high-throughput TCR immunosequencing, statistical association of individual TCRs with disease status, and machine learning to predict cytomegalovirus infection status. The T cell repertoires of around 670 subjects were profiled by immunosequencing and related to cytomegalovirus serostatus. Besides the first cohort of 550 to 750 subjects, a separate validation cohort made up of over 95 different subjects was used. Both class I and class II loci were covered by HLA typing, at four-digit resolution. Rather than drawing on any new phenotypic data, the later analysis identified candidate immune exposures from TCR beta sequences and the way those sequences occurred across donors. An early release that covered some 640 HLA-typed donors contained around 330 gigabases of sequencing data and 85 million to 100 million unique TCR sequences. Five DR-DQ haplotypes were handled as single units for association and clustering because linkage in the cohort was strong. The study aimed to test whether signatures of past pathogen exposure could be identified by cataloging public T cell receptors. A later genetic analysis used genome-wide SNP genotypes for 398 of the 666 donors, treating that subset as a discovery cohort. Among the roughly 430 genotyped donors, approximately 81% belonged to the genetic ancestry cluster associated with self-reported Caucasian donors. All discovery cohort repertoires had been generated on a single sequencing platform. Donor age, sex, ethnicity and CMV serostatus were collected together with the repertoire data. Results the study describes overall, beyond this receptor: Around 16 rarely observed V segments, including chromosome 9 orphons, were excluded from the earlier analysis of approximately 500 of the donors because counts were too low. A later analysis found that HLA-associated TCR beta chains were more clonally expanded and had lower generation probabilities than equally common non-associated chains. A group of highly shared sequence variants was considered likely to be a technical artifact of the sequencing pipeline. V-gene and J-gene trimming of TCR beta chains was associated with a missense DCLRE1C variant in a later genetic analysis, and the association was replicated in an independent cohort. Some IMGT-functional V segments, including TRBV6-2 and TRBV6-3, could not be told apart with the 87-base-pair reads, so those segments were excluded. The cohort was sequenced for TCR beta chains only, and without alpha or paired-chain data the features that could be detected were limited. The only immune exposure information available for the cohort was CMV serostatus. Assigning TCR associations to individual alleles was difficult when HLA alleles, especially DR and DQ, strongly co-occurred. A later analysis found that TCR association rates varied across HLA loci, with DRB1 alleles showing the most associated TCRs and HLA-C alleles the fewest. A later analysis reported that several top co-occurrence clusters appeared linked to parvovirus B19, influenza, CMV and Epstein-Barr virus. According to a later genetic analysis, donors in an Asian-associated ancestry cluster had fewer N-insertions in productive TCRs than the approximately 630-donor mean. In an earlier analysis of several hundred of the donors, most TCR beta V segments were observed in productive rearrangements about 87% or about 30% of the time, broadly matching IMGT annotations. In a later analysis, most CMV-associated TCR beta chains were found to appear HLA-restricted, with HLA associations seemingly driven largely by CMV exposure. At a false discovery rate of 0.05, a later analysis linked 15,000 to 20,000 TCR beta sequences to specific HLA alleles. Because HLA typing was unavailable for some donors at each locus, only the typed subset was used in association tests. Linkage disequilibrium might explain the correlated functional status among segregating V segments, but an unknown experimental factor could not be ruled out. The study listed around 160 TCR beta chains as associated with cytomegalovirus. A further reported finding was that TCR beta sequences accurately predicted the HLA-A and HLA-B alleles for most subjects in the first cohort. The presence/absence analyses assumed that sequencing depth was roughly uniform across donors, and that assumption may not be true. Three of the identified cytomegalovirus-associated TCR beta chains were confirmed in vitro to be specific for cytomegalovirus antigens. Across donors, most TCR sequences were observed very rarely, whereas some public TCRs were present in many individuals. The authors suggested that the approach could potentially be generalized to other disease states and immunological phenotypes. The classifier was reported to diagnose cytomegalovirus status with high specificity and sensitivity in both the original cohort and the validation cohort.

In total, 666 healthy bone marrow donors made up the cohort. Cohort members were all nominally healthy when sampled, although unrecorded immune exposures were likely present. The donor was CMV seronegative and belonged to the group of 350 to 400 seronegative cohort members. Every donor gave a peripheral blood sample, and the peripheral blood mononuclear cells from that sample were used for TCR beta sequencing. The Qiagen DNeasy Blood Extraction Kit was used to extract genomic DNA from the blood cell samples. The library was made by the immunoSEQ multiplex PCR assay. For the multiplex PCR, a mixture combining 60 forward primers for TCR Vbeta segments and 13 reverse primers for TCR Jbeta segments was used. Amplification of the CDR3 region of rearranged TCR beta genes was performed with a multiplex PCR assay on genomic DNA. On the Illumina HiSeq System, the amplified TCR beta libraries were sequenced as 87-base-pair reads. The source study handled its data this way. Across the 670 or so repertoires, a later analysis counted around 80 million unique TCR beta chains, around 11 million of which were shared by at least two donors. Raw reads were error-corrected and collapsed into unique sequences with a nearest-neighbor algorithm that merged closely related sequences to remove PCR and sequencing errors. To assign V, D and J gene segments, CDR3 sequences were aligned to IMGT reference sequences. For a sequence to be retained, a match of at least six nucleotides was required to both a V gene segment and a J gene segment. Rearrangements were called productive when the CDR3 lacked stop codons and stayed in frame with V and J; all others were non-productive. Following IMGT convention, CDR3 was defined as the stretch from the second conserved V-encoded cysteine up to the conserved J-encoded phenylalanine. In an earlier analysis of approximately 590 of the donors, sequences lacking an unambiguous match to a single V gene segment were excluded. An earlier analysis of a few hundred of the donors called V segments functional above 56.7% productive rearrangements and segregating when the between-donor standard deviation exceeded 5%. A statistical classification framework was built for diagnosing cytomegalovirus status from the catalog of TCR beta chain sequences. V and J gene assignment, in a later analysis, came from comparing TCR nucleotide sequences with IMGT/GENE-DB human TR gene sequences. A later analysis assigned CDR3 sequences and most-parsimonious VDJ recombination scenarios with the TCRdist pipeline. A later analysis defined each TCR beta chain by its CDR3 amino acid sequence plus V-gene family, and excluded reads lacking a unique V-gene family. In a later analysis, 550 to 650 highly shared, low-generation-probability nucleotide sequences were removed to address suspected cross-contamination and a sequencing artifact. In a later analysis, a clonal expansion index for each public chain was calculated from normalized within-repertoire ranks of inferred template counts. Generation probabilities in a later analysis came from a VDJ recombination model fitted to out-of-frame rearrangements, and those results were checked against IGoR. In a later analysis, hypergeometric tests were used to score TCR-TCR, TCR-HLA and TCR-CMV co-occurrence, with a repertoire-size bias correction applied to TCR pairs. A later analysis estimated false discovery rates by permuting HLA or CMV assignments 20 times. In a later analysis, co-occurring TCRs were grouped using DBSCAN, and TCRdist sequence similarity was added for clustering within HLA-allele-positive subsets. For co-occurrence clustering, repertoires with fewer than 30,000 or more than 120,000 public chains were excluded, along with roughly 5 repertoires with anomalous nucleotide sharing. TCRdb re-hosts the immuneACCESS table, in-frame sequences only. Its copies lack some clones; in the studies checked, an unresolved V gene accounts for under half of them, and the cause for the rest is not known. The V and J calls and clone size are taken from that table; D and trimming were inferred from the DNA. This sample comprises roughly 200,000 clones, roughly 78% of them detected only once. The ten largest make up about 0.64% of the sample.

Including both end residues, the CDR3 is 14 amino acids long. The sequence is cut down to CDR3 DNA, 42 bases in frame from base 1. Trimming takes 1 base from V and 1 base from J, and the germline ends sit 10 bases apart. The germline V gene (reference sequence) specifies GTSNPN as CDR1 and SVGIG as CDR2. A remark on this clone: Its antigen is still unknown. This is likely a read error, given that the CDR3 carries no conserved phenylalanine or tryptophan at its end.

The source of this sequence is a boy aged 5-17 years in good health and CMV-seronegative. The chain couples TRBV30 to TRBJ1-2; the D region possibly corresponds to TRBD1 (6 bases align). The sample comprised PBMCs. CDR3 reads: CAWSADRLNYGYTL. The nucleotide sequence reads as follows: TGTGCCTGGAGTGCGGACAGACTTAACTATGGCTACACCCTC.